Given below is one TCR beta chain in context. V lost 3 bases and J lost 0, with 9 bases in between. The CDR3 has 16 residues. CDR1 and CDR2 from the germline V gene are LGHDT and YNNKEL (reference sequence). This record comes from a study of T cell responses to AZD1222 COVID-19 vaccine. Profiled with immunoSEQ multiplex PCR; TCRdb holds only in-frame clones, not every one. The sample includes roughly 180,000 clones, 70% to 90% of them seen just once. This receptor was obtained from an adult in good health. The chain employs TRBV3-1 (or the pseudogene TRBV3-2) and TRBJ1-6; D might be TRBD1 (6 bases). The sample in question was peripheral blood, obtained on day 0 of AZD1222 vaccination. The CDR3 DNA reads TGTGCCAGCAGCCACGGGACACGCTCCTATAATTCACCCCTCCACTTT. Residues: CASSHGTRSYNSPLHF.